A single sample is the source of the 27 T cell receptor beta chains below, sequenced in a study of human T cells and chemical hapten exposure. TCRdb re-derived calls from the RACE reads in MiXCR, one entry per CDR3 protein. The sample consists of approximately 89,000 distinct CDR3 sequences, 10% of them appearing once. Time point noted: patch test 2, 6 weeks after DPC sensitization. Treatment of the sample: therapeutic diphenylcyclopropenone sensitization with weekly scalp DPC. The sequenced sample was whole blood, obtained in connection with sensitization to the hapten diphenylcyclopropenone (DPC). These receptors all come from a woman in her twenties or thirties with alopecia areata. Some clones in this sample may be carry-over from other donors' samples.

Only a few counts were recorded for this clonotype. The CDR3, as DNA: TGCAGTGCTAGAGATTTGCTAGCCTACAATGAGCAGTTCTTC. Encoded protein: CSARDLLAYNEQFF. The chain is built from TRBV20-1 and TRBJ2-1, with unresolved D. The V end lost 0 bases, the J end lost 2 bases, and 8 bases lay between the germline ends. This CDR3 has 14 residues. CDR1 and CDR2 (germline): DFQATT, SNEGSKA (reference sequence).

This clonotype was counted many times. V and J are TRBV28 and TRBJ2-7; 7 bases map to TRBD2. CDR1 MDHEN and CDR2 SYDVKM come from the germline V gene. The CDR3 consists of 14 residues. Trimming at V came to 3 bases and at J to 7 bases, leaving 9 bases not matched to a gene. The CDR3 here is CASSLGLAVWEQYF. The CDR3 nucleotides read TGTGCCAGCAGTTTGGGCCTAGCGGTCTGGGAGCAGTACTTC.

This clonotype was seen ten or more times. The chain couples TRBV10-3 to TRBJ1-1; D ambiguous. Germline CDR1 reads ENHRY; CDR2 reads SYGVKD. The CDR3 covers 13 residues. V lost 9 bases and J lost 0, with 11 bases in between. In nucleotides, the CDR3 is TGTGCCATGGGCGCGGCACTGAACACTGAAGCTTTCTTT. It specifies CAMGAALNTEAFF.

This clonotype was recorded many times. The chain employs TRBV29-1 and TRBJ2-3, with D unclear. This CDR3 comprises 13 residues. Per the germline V gene, CDR1 is SQVTM and CDR2 is ANQGSEA. The V gene lost 3 bases and the J gene lost 1 base, with 8 bases spanning the gap. CDR3 coding DNA: TGCAGCGTTGACCAGGTCCGCACAGATACGCAGTATTTT. Translation: CSVDQVRTDTQYF.

The V gene is TRBV5-1, the J gene TRBJ2-2; maybe TRBD1 (6 bases). Germline CDR1 reads SGHRS; CDR2 reads YFSETQ. CDR3 length: 15 residues. Trimming shortened V by 0 bases and J by 3 bases, and 9 bases separated the two germline ends. CDR3 sequence reads: CASSLEWGHTGELFF. CDR3 nucleotides: TGCGCCAGCAGCTTGGAATGGGGGCACACCGGGGAGCTGTTTTTT.

This clonotype was observed many times. The chain employs TRBV19 and TRBJ1-4; 7 nucleotides match TRBD1. Looked up from germline, CDR1 is LNHDA and CDR2 is SQIVND (reference sequence). After removal of 6 bases from V and 4 bases from J, the junction contained 14 bases not matched to a gene. This CDR3 region has 17 residues. The DNA of the CDR3 is TGTGCCAGTAGGGCCCTGGGACAGCCTTCATTTAATGAAAAACTGTTTTTT. This codes for CASRALGQPSFNEKLFF.

This clonotype has at least ten counts. V usage is TRBV7-8 and J usage is TRBJ2-6; TRBD1 agrees at 10 bases. V was clipped by 7 bases and J by 0 bases; unmatched bases: 3. The CDR3 is 16 amino acids. The germline gives CDR1 SGHVS, CDR2 FQNEAQ. The CDR3 reads CASTRTGGSGANVLTF. The DNA for the CDR3 is TGTGCCAGCACCCGGACAGGGGGCTCTGGGGCCAACGTCCTGACTTTC. Complete variable domain (other parts from reference TRBV7-8 and TRBJ2-6): GAGVSQSPRYKVAKRGQDVALRCDPISGHVSLFWYQQALGQGPEFLTYFQNEAQLDKSGLPSDRFFAERPEGSVSTLKIQRTQQEDSAVYLCASTRTGGSGANVLTFGAGSRLTVL.

This clonotype occurred a few times. V and J are TRBV7-3 and TRBJ1-1, with unresolved D. Germline assignment: CDR1 SGHTA and CDR2 FQGTGA. V lost 1 base, J lost 5 bases, and 8 bases lay in between. This CDR3 is built from 13 residues. CDR3 sequence reads: CASSLSPTTEAFF. The CDR3 DNA reads as TGTGCCAGCAGCTTAAGCCCGACAACTGAAGCTTTCTTT.

This clonotype was detected ten times or more. The chain combines TRBV30 with TRBJ1-2; 10 bases map to TRBD1. CDR3 length: 14 residues. V was clipped by 4 bases and J by 3 bases; unmatched bases: 5. Germline CDR1 and CDR2: GTSNPN and SVGIG (reference sequence). This chain's CDR3 is CAWTKDRGDYGYTF. The CDR3 DNA reads as TGTGCCTGGACCAAGGACAGGGGGGACTATGGCTACACCTTC.

This clonotype came up many times. The chain links TRBV7-2 to TRBJ2-1; 11 positions agree with TRBD2. The CDR3 is made up of 14 amino acids. Germline assignment: CDR1 SGHTA and CDR2 FQGNSA. V was clipped by 7 bases and J by 2 bases; unmatched bases: 1. CDR3 region: CASNSGRAYNEQFF. The CDR3 DNA follows: TGTGCCAGCAATAGCGGGAGGGCCTACAATGAGCAGTTCTTC.

The rearrangement uses TRBV24-1 and TRBJ2-3; D may correspond to TRBD1 or TRBD2 (5 bases each). Deletions cut 10 bases from V and 4 bases from J, with 11 bases between. Germline CDR1 KGHDR, CDR2 SFDVKD. The CDR3 is made up of 12 amino acids. The CDR3 protein is CATEGTADTQYF. CDR3 bases: TGTGCCACAGAAGGGACCGCAGATACGCAGTATTTT.

This clonotype was recorded many times. This sequence joins TRBV20-1 and TRBJ2-2; possibly TRBD2 for D (6 bases). The CDR3 extends over 14 amino acids. In germline, CDR1 is DFQATT, CDR2 SNEGSKA (reference sequence). V dropped 4 bases and J dropped 3 bases, with 12 bases sitting between them. For the CDR3, the DNA is TGCAGTGCTAATGGGCGGGGACACACCGGGGAGCTGTTTTTT. Protein sequence: CSANGRGHTGELFF.

In its sample, this clonotype was seen a few times. The chain joins TRBV20-1 to TRBJ2-3; 8 nucleotides line up with TRBD2. V gave up 3 bases and J gave up 14 bases; unmatched junction bases: 7. The germline CDR1 and CDR2 sequences are DFQATT and SNEGSKA (reference sequence). This CDR3 is 11 amino acids long. As DNA, the CDR3 is TGCAGTGCTAGTCCGGGACTAGTTTCGTATTTT. The encoded protein is CSASPGLVSYF.

This clonotype was observed a few times. This chain links TRBV7-6 with TRBJ2-7, with TRBD2 identical over 8 bases. The CDR3 has 18 residues. Germline V gives CDR1 SGHVS, CDR2 FNYEAQ. Trimming took 4 bases from V and 2 from J; bases not matched to a gene: 16. CDR3: CASSSHSAGTSDTYEQYF. The CDR3 DNA reads as TGTGCCAGCAGCTCCCACAGCGCCGGGACTAGTGACACCTACGAGCAGTACTTC.

The gene calls are TRBV2 and TRBJ1-1; 7 bases match TRBD1. Germline V CDR1 and CDR2: SNHLY, FYNNEI. V lost 0 bases to trimming and J lost 6 bases; unmatched junction nucleotides: 1. The CDR3 contains 13 residues. CDR3 nucleotides: TGTGCCAGCAGTGAAGCCCAGGGGGCTGAAGCTTTCTTT. It translates to CASSEAQGAEAFF. Full variable domain (remainder filled in from reference TRBV2 and TRBJ1-1): EPEVTQTPSHQVTQMGQEVILRCVPISNHLYFYWYRQILGQKVEFLVSFYNNEISEKSEIFDDQFSVERPDGSNFTLKIRSTKLEDSAMYFCASSEAQGAEAFFGQGTRLTVV.

Only a few counts were recorded for this clonotype. This chain joins TRBV4-2 and TRBJ1-6; D is unclear. The V end was cut by 0 bases, the J end by 7 bases, with 4 bases between. Germline assignment: CDR1 LGHNA and CDR2 YNFKEQ. The length of the CDR3 is 13 residues. DNA for the CDR3: TGTGCCAGCAGCCAAGATAGCAATTCACCCCTCCACTTT. It translates to CASSQDSNSPLHF.

This clonotype has at least ten counts. The J gene is TRBJ2-7, the V gene TRBV7-2; D gene unclear. The CDR3 totals 14 residues. Germline V lookup: CDR1 SGHTA, CDR2 FQGNSA. Trimming shortened V by 6 bases and J by 5 bases, and 17 bases separated the two germline ends. CDR3 loop: CASSDLGPNHEQYF. The DNA for the CDR3 is TGTGCCAGCAGTGACCTCGGGCCCAACCACGAGCAGTACTTC. The variable domain in full, completed from reference TRBV7-2 and TRBJ2-7, reads GAGVSQSPSNKVTEKGKDVELRCDPISGHTALYWYRQSLGQGLEFLIYFQGNSAPDKSGLPSDRFSAERTGGSVSTLTIQRTQQEDSAVYLCASSDLGPNHEQYFGPGTRLTVT.

This clonotype was seen ten or more times. The J gene is TRBJ1-2, the V gene TRBV7-2; D not resolved. The germline V and J ends were trimmed by 3 bases and 0 bases, with 11 bases remaining between them. This CDR3 is built from 15 residues. Germline V gene sequence: CDR1 SGHTA, CDR2 FQGNSA. This chain's CDR3 is CASSLLRQANYGYTF. In nucleotides, the CDR3 is TGTGCCAGCAGCTTGTTACGCCAGGCTAACTATGGCTACACCTTC.

J is TRBJ2-1 and V is TRBV4-1; unclear D gene. CDR1 is MGHRA and CDR2 is YSYEKL in the germline V gene. The CDR3 length is 12 residues. V lost 1 base and J lost 16, with 14 bases in between. The CDR3 protein is CASSQGPIPSFF. As DNA, the CDR3 is TGCGCCAGCAGCCAAGGTCCTATCCCCTCCTTCTTC.

A few counts support this clonotype. This sequence joins TRBV5-1 and TRBJ2-7, with 9 bases aligning to TRBD1. There are 14 residues in the CDR3. J lost 2 bases, V lost 6 bases, and 6 bases had no gene match. CDR1 is SGHRS and CDR2 is YFSETQ in the germline V gene. CDR3 region: CASTQGTGTYEQYF. CDR3 in DNA: TGCGCCAGCACGCAAGGGACAGGGACCTACGAGCAGTACTTC.

This clonotype was seen many times. The chain employs TRBV28 and TRBJ2-3; D remains ambiguous. Trimming pared 5 bases from V and 0 bases from J, leaving 9 bases between. CDR1 is MDHEN, CDR2 SYDVKM, per germline. The CDR3 extends over 14 amino acids. The CDR3 coding sequence is TGTGCCAGCAGTCCCCCCGGTAGCACAGATACGCAGTATTTT. Its protein product is CASSPPGSTDTQYF.

This clonotype was detected many times. V usage is TRBV6-1 and J usage is TRBJ1-1, with a possible D match to TRBD1 (5 bases). CDR1 and CDR2 from the germline V gene are MNHNS and SASEGT. V shed 3 bases and J shed 9 bases, with 17 bases lying between them. The CDR3 has 14 residues. As DNA, the CDR3 is TGTGCCAGCAGTGACGCGGGGGTAGGTCCGAAAGCTTTCTTT. Its protein is CASSDAGVGPKAFF.

The chain is built from TRBV5-1 and TRBJ2-3; TRBD1 agrees at 7 bases. CDR1 is SGHRS, CDR2 YFSETQ, per germline. The CDR3 runs 14 residues. The J segment lost 4 bases and the V segment lost 3 bases, leaving 5 bases of the junction unmatched. The chain's CDR3 is CASSWDSRADTQYF. DNA for the CDR3: TGCGCCAGCAGCTGGGACAGTCGGGCAGATACGCAGTATTTT.

This clonotype came up a few times. This chain joins TRBV2 and TRBJ2-1; D is perhaps TRBD1 (6 bases). CDR1 and CDR2 (germline): SNHLY, FYNNEI. This CDR3 is 13 amino acids long. Trimming pared 5 bases from V and 5 bases from J, leaving 10 bases between. The CDR3 reads CASSQDRNNEQFF. For the CDR3, the DNA is TGTGCCAGCAGTCAGGACAGAAACAATGAGCAGTTCTTC.

This clonotype was counted a single time. This chain uses TRBV10-3 with TRBJ1-1, with D uncertain. The CDR3 is made up of 13 amino acids. V gave up 0 bases and J gave up 10 bases, with 12 bases separating them. The germline V gene has CDR1 ENHRY and CDR2 SYGVKD. The CDR3 spells CAISESESLPAFF. CDR3 bases: TGTGCCATCAGTGAGTCCGAGAGCCTTCCAGCTTTCTTT.

This clonotype was recorded a few times. This chain uses TRBV6-6 with TRBJ1-4; TRBD1 matches 10 bases. Germline CDR1 and CDR2: MNHNY and SVGAGI (reference sequence). The CDR3 is 15 amino acids. With 7 bases clipped from V and 7 bases from J, the junction kept 9 bases outside the gene matches. CDR3 in amino acids: CASKARGQGVEKLFF. CDR3 bases: TGTGCCAGCAAAGCCCGCGGACAGGGGGTTGAAAAACTGTTTTTT.

This clonotype was observed a handful of times. The chain employs TRBV30 and TRBJ1-6; the D is unclear. The V and J ends lost 5 bases and 7 bases respectively, with 12 bases between them. The V gene's germline CDR1 is GTSNPN and CDR2 SVGIG (reference sequence). This CDR3 has 13 amino acids. CDR3 sequence: CAWDGRRNSPLHF. Here the CDR3 DNA reads TGTGCCTGGGATGGCAGAAGGAATTCACCCCTCCACTTT. The variable domain in full, with the rest retrieved from reference TRBV30 and TRBJ1-6, is SQTIHQWPATLVQPVGSPLSLECTVEGTSNPNLYWYRQAAGRGLQLLFYSVGIGQISSEVPQNLSASRPQDRQFILSSKKLLLSDSGFYLCAWDGRRNSPLHFGNGTRLTVT.